The rows below give T cell receptor beta chains drawn from one sample of a study of blood T cell repertoires in COVID-19. Data came from immunoSEQ multiplex PCR; TCRdb stores just in-frame clones and leaves some out. The table has 250,000 to 300,000 clones, over 65% seen once. The sequenced material came from peripheral blood. These receptors were taken from a man in his fifties or sixties who had recovered from COVID-19. CDR3s include the opening cysteine and the closing phenylalanine or tryptophan. The order of the fields is J gene, V gene, clone size, D gene, CDR3 protein, CDR3 DNA. The D gene is left open where the match is weak. Size tells how often a clone was seen (once, few, many) or the class of an expanded clone, and some rows leave it out.

j_gene: TRBJ1-1
v_gene: TRBV29-1
abundance: -
d_gene: -
CDR3aa: CSVITGRATEAFF
CDR3nt: TGCAGCGTGATCACAGGGCGAGCCACTGAAGCTTTCTTT

j_gene: TRBJ1-5
v_gene: TRBV3-1/TRBV3-2
abundance: -
d_gene: -
CDR3aa: CASSQDVASNQPQHF
CDR3nt: TGTGCCAGCAGCCAAGACGTGGCTAGCAATCAGCCCCAGCATTTT

j_gene: TRBJ2-5
v_gene: TRBV10-3
abundance: -
d_gene: TRBD1
CDR3aa: CAISPGTGETQYF
CDR3nt: TGTGCCATCAGCCCCGGGACAGGAGAGACCCAGTACTTC

j_gene: TRBJ2-2
v_gene: TRBV7-6
abundance: -
d_gene: -
CDR3aa: CASSLSAGSTGELFF
CDR3nt: TGTGCCAGCAGCTTATCCGCGGGGTCGACCGGGGAGCTGTTTTTT

j_gene: TRBJ1-1
v_gene: TRBV5-5
abundance: few
d_gene: TRBD1
CDR3aa: CASSLRAGGGTEAFF
CDR3nt: TGTGCCAGCAGCCTGAGGGCAGGGGGTGGCACTGAAGCTTTCTTT

j_gene: TRBJ1-1
v_gene: TRBV27
abundance: -
d_gene: TRBD1
CDR3aa: CASSRQTGAGTEAFF
CDR3nt: TGTGCCAGCAGCCGCCAGACAGGGGCTGGCACTGAAGCTTTCTTT

j_gene: TRBJ1-5
v_gene: TRBV20-1
abundance: -
d_gene: -
CDR3aa: CSASRGMANQPQHF
CDR3nt: TGCAGTGCCAGTAGGGGGATGGCCAATCAGCCCCAGCATTTT

j_gene: TRBJ2-1
v_gene: TRBV2
abundance: few
d_gene: -
CDR3aa: CASRRQRDNEQFF
CDR3nt: TGTGCCAGCAGAAGACAGAGAGACAATGAGCAGTTCTTC

j_gene: TRBJ2-1
v_gene: TRBV10-3
abundance: -
d_gene: -
CDR3aa: CAISGDIYNEQFF
CDR3nt: TGTGCCATCAGTGGGGACATCTACAATGAGCAGTTCTTC

j_gene: TRBJ2-7
v_gene: TRBV27
abundance: once
d_gene: -
CDR3aa: CASSKSLREQYF
CDR3nt: TGTGCCAGCAGTAAATCCCTACGGGAGCAGTACTTC

j_gene: TRBJ2-5
v_gene: TRBV20-1
abundance: -
d_gene: TRBD2
CDR3aa: CSASGGGAIVETQYF
CDR3nt: TGCAGTGCTAGTGGCGGGGGGGCTATTGTGGAGACCCAGTACTTC

j_gene: TRBJ1-1
v_gene: TRBV5-1
abundance: -
d_gene: -
CDR3aa: CASSLGSQGAFF
CDR3nt: TGCGCCAGCAGCTTGGGTAGCCAGGGAGCTTTCTTT

j_gene: TRBJ1-1
v_gene: TRBV5-4
abundance: -
d_gene: -
CDR3aa: CASSLPSGNTEAFF
CDR3nt: TGTGCCAGCAGCTTACCCTCAGGGAACACTGAAGCTTTCTTT

j_gene: TRBJ2-6
v_gene: TRBV19
abundance: -
d_gene: TRBD1
CDR3aa: CASSRRQGASGANVLTF
CDR3nt: TGTGCCAGTAGCCGTAGACAGGGGGCATCAGGGGCCAACGTCCTGACTTTC